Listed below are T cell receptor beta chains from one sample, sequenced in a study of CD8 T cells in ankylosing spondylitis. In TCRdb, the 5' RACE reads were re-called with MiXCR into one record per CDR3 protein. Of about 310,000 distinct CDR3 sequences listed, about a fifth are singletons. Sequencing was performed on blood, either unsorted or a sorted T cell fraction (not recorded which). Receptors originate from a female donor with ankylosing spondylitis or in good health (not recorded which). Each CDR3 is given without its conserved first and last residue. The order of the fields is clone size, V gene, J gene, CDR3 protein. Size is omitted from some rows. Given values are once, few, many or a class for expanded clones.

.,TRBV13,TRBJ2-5,ASSSYSLAEIQETQY
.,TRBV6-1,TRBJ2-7,ASIDRTGMDLYEQY
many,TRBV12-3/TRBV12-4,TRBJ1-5,ASSLSGPLNQPQH
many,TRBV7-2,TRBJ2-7,ASSEGLESSQY
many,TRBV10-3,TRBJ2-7,AISGSGQGARIPYEQY
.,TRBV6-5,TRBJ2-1,ASSYPTGREGQSEQF
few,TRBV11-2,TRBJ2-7,ASSLGRDFSYEQY
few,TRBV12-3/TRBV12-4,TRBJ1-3,ASTDPRGVSGNTIY
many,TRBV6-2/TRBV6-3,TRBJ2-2,ASSKAGTGNTGELF
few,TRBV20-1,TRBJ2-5,SAQTSGRETQY
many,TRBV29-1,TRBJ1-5,SVWQGDNQPQH
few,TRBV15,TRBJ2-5,ATSRGHQETQY
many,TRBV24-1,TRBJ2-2,ATSVGTANTGELF
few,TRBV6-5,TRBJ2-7,ASSYSMGQGSYEQY
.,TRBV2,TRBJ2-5,ASTRTSGTKQETQY
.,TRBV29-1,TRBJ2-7,SVEGAGGWSYEQY